The present entry profiles one T cell receptor beta chain with its context. Its antigen is unidentified. The sample belongs to a study of CD8 T cells in ankylosing spondylitis. Findings and limits, study-wide: The study looked at matched synovial fluid samples from ankylosing spondylitis patients. Disease-linked clones were reported to be significantly enriched there. Disease-linked clones displayed a CD8+ phenotype and appeared relatively rarely in peripheral blood. Seemingly distinctive of ankylosing spondylitis blood was a TCR beta motif formed by eight highly homologous variants.

The CDR3 length is 15 residues. Trimming took 4 bases from V and 4 from J; bases not matched to a gene: 5. The germline V gene has CDR1 SEHNR and CDR2 FQNEAQ (reference sequence). Making use of molecular barcodes, quantitative 5'-RACE generated TCR beta libraries. A single record per CDR3 protein comes from TCRdb applying MiXCR to the 5' RACE reads. The table shows under 450,000 distinct CDR3 sequences, with over 15% occurring only once. The sequence derives from a male donor with ankylosing spondylitis. Sequences were obtained from blood, either unsorted or a sorted T cell fraction (not recorded which). This rearrangement joins TRBV7-9 to TRBJ2-5, with 11 bases lining up with TRBD2. CDR3 sequence (DNA): TGTGCCAGCAGCTCTTCCGGGACTAGCGGAGAGACCCAGTACTTC. Translation gives CASSSSGTSGETQYF.